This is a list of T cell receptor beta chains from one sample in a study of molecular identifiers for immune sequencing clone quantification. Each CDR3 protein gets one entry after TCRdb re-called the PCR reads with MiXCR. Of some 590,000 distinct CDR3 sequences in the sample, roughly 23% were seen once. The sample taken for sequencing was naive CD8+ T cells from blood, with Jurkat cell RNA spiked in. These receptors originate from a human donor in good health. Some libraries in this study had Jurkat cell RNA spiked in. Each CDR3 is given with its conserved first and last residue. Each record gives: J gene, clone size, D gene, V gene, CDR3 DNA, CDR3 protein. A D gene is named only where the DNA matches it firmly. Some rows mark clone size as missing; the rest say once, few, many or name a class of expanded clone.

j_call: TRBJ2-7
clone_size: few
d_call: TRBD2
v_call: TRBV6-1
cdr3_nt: TGTGCCAGCAGTGACCCCCCGGGGGGGGAGACCTACGAGCAGTACTTC
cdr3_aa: CASSDPPGGETYEQYF

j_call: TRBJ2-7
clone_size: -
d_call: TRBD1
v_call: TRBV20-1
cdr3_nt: TGCAGTGCTAGAGGCCTACGGACAGGGGGCCCCCTATTCTCCTACGAGCAGTACTTC
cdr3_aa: CSARGLRTGGPLFSYEQYF

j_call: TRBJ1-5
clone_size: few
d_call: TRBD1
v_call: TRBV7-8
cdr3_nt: TGTGCCAGCAGCTTAGCGGAGGGGGCATTTCAGCCCCAGCATTTT
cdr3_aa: CASSLAEGAFQPQHF

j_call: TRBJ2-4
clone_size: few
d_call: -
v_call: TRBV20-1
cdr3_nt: TGCAGTGCCGACAGAAGTATAGCCAAAAACATTCAGTACTTC
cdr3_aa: CSADRSIAKNIQYF

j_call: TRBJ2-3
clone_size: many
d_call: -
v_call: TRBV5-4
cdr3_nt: TGTGCCAGCAGCCCGAGGACAGATACGCAGTATTTT
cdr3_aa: CASSPRTDTQYF

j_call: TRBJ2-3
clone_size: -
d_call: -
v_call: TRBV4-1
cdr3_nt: TGCGCCAGCAGCCAAGACGGGGATGGCACAGATACGCAGTATTTT
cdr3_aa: CASSQDGDGTDTQYF

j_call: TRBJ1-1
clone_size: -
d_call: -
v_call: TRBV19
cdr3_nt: TGTGCCAGTAGTATAGTCGGCCTGAACACTGAAGCTTTCTTT
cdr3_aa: CASSIVGLNTEAFF

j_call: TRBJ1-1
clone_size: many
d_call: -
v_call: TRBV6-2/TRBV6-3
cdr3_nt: TGTGCCAGCAGTTACTCGAACTTGCCTGAAGCTTTCTTT
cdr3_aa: CASSYSNLPEAFF

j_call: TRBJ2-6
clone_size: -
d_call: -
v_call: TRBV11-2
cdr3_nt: TGTGCCAGCAGCTTAGTTGGGGCCAACGTCCTGGCTTTC
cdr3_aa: CASSLVGANVLAF

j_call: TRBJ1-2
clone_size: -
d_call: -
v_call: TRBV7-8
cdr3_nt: TGTACCAGCAGCTTAGAGGACAGAACTAACTATGGCTACACCTTC
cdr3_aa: CTSSLEDRTNYGYTF

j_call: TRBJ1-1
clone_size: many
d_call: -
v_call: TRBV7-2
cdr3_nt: TGTGCCAGCAGCTCAACAGGGTCGGGCGTGAACACTGAAGCTTTCTTT
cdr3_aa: CASSSTGSGVNTEAFF

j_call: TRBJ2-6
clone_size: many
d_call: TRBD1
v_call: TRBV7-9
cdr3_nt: TGTGCCAGCAGCGGGACAGACACACTCTCTGGGGCCAACGTCCTGACTTTC
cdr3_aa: CASSGTDTLSGANVLTF

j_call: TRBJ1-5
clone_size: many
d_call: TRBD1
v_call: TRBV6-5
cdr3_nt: TGTGCCAGCAGACCCGGGACAGGGGGTCAGCCCCAGCATTTT
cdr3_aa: CASRPGTGGQPQHF

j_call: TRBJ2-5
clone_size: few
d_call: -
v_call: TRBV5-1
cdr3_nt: TGCGCCAGCAGCTCGGAGACAGCAACCAACCAAGAGCCCCAGTACTTC
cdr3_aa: CASSSETATNQEPQYF

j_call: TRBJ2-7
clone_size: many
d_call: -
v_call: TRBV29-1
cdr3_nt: TGCAGCGTTCCGGCTAAGAACTCCTACGAGCAGTACTTC
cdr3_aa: CSVPAKNSYEQYF

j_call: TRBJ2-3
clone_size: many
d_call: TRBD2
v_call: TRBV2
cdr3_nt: TGTGCCAGCAGTGAAGTACTAGCGGGGGACGATACGCAGTATTTT
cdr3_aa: CASSEVLAGDDTQYF

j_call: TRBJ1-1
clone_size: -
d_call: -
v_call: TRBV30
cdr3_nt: TGTGCCTGGAGTGTCTTGTCTACAGTTGAAGCTTTCTTT
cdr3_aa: CAWSVLSTVEAFF

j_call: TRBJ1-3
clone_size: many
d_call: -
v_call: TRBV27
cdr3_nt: TGTGCCAGCAGTCCCTACCCCGGCGACAACGGAAACACCATATATTTT
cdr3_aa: CASSPYPGDNGNTIYF

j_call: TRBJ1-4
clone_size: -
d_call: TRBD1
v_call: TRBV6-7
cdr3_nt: TGTGCCAGCCACGAGGGACAGGGTAATGAAAAACTGTTTTTT
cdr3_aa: CASHEGQGNEKLFF

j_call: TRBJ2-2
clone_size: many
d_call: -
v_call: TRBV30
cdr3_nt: TGTGCCTGGAGTGGACGGAACACCGGGGAGCTGTTTTTT
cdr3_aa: CAWSGRNTGELFF

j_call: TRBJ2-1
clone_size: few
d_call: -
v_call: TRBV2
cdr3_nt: TGTGCCAGCAGTGAAGTTGGGGGGGGCCCCCTAGTTTCCTACAATGAGCAGTTCTTC
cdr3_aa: CASSEVGGGPLVSYNEQFF

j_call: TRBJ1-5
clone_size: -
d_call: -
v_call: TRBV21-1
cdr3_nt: TGTGCCAGCAGCCCCCGTTTGGGTGATCAGCCCCAGCATTTT
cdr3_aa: CASSPRLGDQPQHF

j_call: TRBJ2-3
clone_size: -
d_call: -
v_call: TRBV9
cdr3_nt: TGTGCCAGCTGTGGGGGATTTGGTCCTAGCACAGATACGCAGTATTTT
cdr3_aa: CASCGGFGPSTDTQYF

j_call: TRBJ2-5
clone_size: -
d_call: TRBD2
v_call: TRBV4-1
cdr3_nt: TGCGCCAGCAGCCGGGGGACTAGCGGGGGGGCCGTTCGAGAGACCCAGTACTTC
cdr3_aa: CASSRGTSGGAVRETQYF

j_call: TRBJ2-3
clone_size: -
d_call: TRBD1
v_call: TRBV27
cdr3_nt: TGTGCCAGCAGTTCCTTGGGACAGATCAGCACAGATACGCAGTATTTT
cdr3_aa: CASSSLGQISTDTQYF

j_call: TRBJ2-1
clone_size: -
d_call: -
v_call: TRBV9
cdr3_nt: TGTGCCAGCAGCGTAGGCGGAGGAGCCACCTACAATGAGCAGTTCTTC
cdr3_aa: CASSVGGGATYNEQFF

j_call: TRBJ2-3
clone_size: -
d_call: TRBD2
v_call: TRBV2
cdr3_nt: TGTGCCAGCAGGGTTCACCTAGCGGCTAGCACAGATACGCAGTATTTT
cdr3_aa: CASRVHLAASTDTQYF

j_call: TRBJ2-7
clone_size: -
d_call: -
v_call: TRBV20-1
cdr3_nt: TGCAGAGCTAAATTGGTCGGCGAGCAGTACTTC
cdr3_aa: CRAKLVGEQYF

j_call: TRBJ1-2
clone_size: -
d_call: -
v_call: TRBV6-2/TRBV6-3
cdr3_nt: TGTGCCAGCAGTTATGCCGGCTATGGCTACACCTTC
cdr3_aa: CASSYAGYGYTF

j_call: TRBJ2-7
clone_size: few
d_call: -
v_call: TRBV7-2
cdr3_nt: TGTGCCAGCAGCTTTACGGGGGCCCTGGGCTACTACGAGCAGTACTTC
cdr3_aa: CASSFTGALGYYEQYF

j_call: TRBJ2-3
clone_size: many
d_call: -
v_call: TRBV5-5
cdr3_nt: TGTGCCAGCAGCTTCGACTTGGATACGCAGTATTTT
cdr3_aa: CASSFDLDTQYF

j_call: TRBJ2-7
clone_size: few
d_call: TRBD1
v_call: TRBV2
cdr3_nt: TGTGCCAGTGACAGGGACTCCTACGAGCAGTACTTC
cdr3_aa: CASDRDSYEQYF

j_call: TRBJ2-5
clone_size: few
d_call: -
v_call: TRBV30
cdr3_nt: TGTGCCTGGAGTGGCCAGGGAGAGACCCAGTACTTC
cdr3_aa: CAWSGQGETQYF

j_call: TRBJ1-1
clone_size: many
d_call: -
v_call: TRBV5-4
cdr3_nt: TGTGCCAGCAGCCTGCGGGGCAGCATGAACACTGAAGCTTTCTTT
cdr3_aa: CASSLRGSMNTEAFF

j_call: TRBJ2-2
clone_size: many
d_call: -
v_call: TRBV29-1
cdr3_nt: TGCAGCGTTCGGCAATCGAACACCGGGGAGCTGTTTTTT
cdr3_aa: CSVRQSNTGELFF

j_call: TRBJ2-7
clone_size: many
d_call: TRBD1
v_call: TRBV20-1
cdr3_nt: TGCAGTGCGCCGACAGGGAATAACTCCTGGGAGCAGTACTTC
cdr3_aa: CSAPTGNNSWEQYF

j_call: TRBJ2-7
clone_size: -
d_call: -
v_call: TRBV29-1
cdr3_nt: TGCAGCGTTGAAGGCCCCCAGGGCCTTACCTACGAGCAGTACTTC
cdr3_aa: CSVEGPQGLTYEQYF

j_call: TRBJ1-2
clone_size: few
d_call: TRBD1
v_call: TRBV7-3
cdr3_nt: TGTGCCAGCAGCCAGACAGGGGCTGTAGAGGGCTACACCTTC
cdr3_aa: CASSQTGAVEGYTF

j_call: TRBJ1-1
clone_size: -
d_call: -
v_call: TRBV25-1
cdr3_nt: TGTGCCAGCAGTGGACCCTTAGGGCAGCTCATGAACACTGAAGCTTTCTTT
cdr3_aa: CASSGPLGQLMNTEAFF

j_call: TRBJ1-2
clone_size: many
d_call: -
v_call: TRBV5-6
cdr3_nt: TGTGCCAGCAGTCCCGGAGTGACTAACTATGGCTACACCTTC
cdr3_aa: CASSPGVTNYGYTF

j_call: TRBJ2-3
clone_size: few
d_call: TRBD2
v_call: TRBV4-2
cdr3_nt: TGTGCCAGCAGCCAAAGTCTCGAACTAGCGGAGAGCACAGATACGCAGTATTTT
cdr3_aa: CASSQSLELAESTDTQYF

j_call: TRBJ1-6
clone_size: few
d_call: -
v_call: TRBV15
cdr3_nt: TGTGCCACCAGCAGAGAAGGTCACAAGTCACCCCTCCACTTT
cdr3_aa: CATSREGHKSPLHF

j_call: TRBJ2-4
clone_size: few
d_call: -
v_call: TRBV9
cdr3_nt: TGTGCCAGCAGCGCCTCGGGCGGAGCCAAAAACATTCAGTACTTC
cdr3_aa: CASSASGGAKNIQYF

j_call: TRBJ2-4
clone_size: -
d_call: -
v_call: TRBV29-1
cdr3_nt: TGCGGCGTTTCCGGGTTTCAAAACATTCAGTACTTC
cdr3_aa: CGVSGFQNIQYF

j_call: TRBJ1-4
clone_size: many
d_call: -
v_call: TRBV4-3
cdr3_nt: TGCGCCAGCAGCCAGCAAGGCCCGAGGACTAATGAAAAACTGTTTTTT
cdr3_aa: CASSQQGPRTNEKLFF

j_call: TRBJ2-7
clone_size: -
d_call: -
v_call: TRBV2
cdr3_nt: TGTGCCAGCAGTGAATACACCAGGGGTTCCGAGCAGTACTTC
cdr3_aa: CASSEYTRGSEQYF

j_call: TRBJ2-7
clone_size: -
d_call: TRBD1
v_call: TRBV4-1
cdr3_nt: TGCGCCAGCAGCCTCACGGGACAGGGGGTCTACGAGCGGTACTTC
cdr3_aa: CASSLTGQGVYERYF

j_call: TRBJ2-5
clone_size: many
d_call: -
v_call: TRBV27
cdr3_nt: TGTGCCAGCAGTTCGATCGACCAGAGCGCAGAGACCCAGTACTTC
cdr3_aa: CASSSIDQSAETQYF

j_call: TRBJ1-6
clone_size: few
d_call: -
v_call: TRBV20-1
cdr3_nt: TGCAGTGCTAGATCGGCATATAATTCACCCCTCCACTTT
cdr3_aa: CSARSAYNSPLHF

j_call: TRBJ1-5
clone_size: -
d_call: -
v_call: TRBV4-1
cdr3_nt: TGCGCCAGCAGCCAAGATCCGGGAAGCAGTCAGCCCCAGCATTTT
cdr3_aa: CASSQDPGSSQPQHF

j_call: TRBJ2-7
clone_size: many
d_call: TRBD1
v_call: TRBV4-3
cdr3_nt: TGCGCCAGCAAAGACAGGGTGAGCTCCTACGAGCAGTACTTC
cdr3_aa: CASKDRVSSYEQYF

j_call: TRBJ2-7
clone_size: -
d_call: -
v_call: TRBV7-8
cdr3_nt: TGTTCCAGCAGCCTCCGAAGTACCCACGAGCAGTACTTC
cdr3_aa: CSSSLRSTHEQYF

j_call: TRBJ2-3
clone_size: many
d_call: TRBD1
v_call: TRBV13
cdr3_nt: TGTGCCAGCAGCCCGGGGACAGGGGGCATAGATACGCAGTATTTT
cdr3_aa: CASSPGTGGIDTQYF

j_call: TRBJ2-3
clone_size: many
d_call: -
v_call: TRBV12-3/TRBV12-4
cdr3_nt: TGTGCCAGCCGCAATCTGCCCGGGGGCACAGATACGCAGTATTTT
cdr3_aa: CASRNLPGGTDTQYF

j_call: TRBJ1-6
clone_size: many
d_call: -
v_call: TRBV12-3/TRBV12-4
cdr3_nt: TGTGCCAGCAGTTTAGCCAGGTCTAATTCACCCCTCCACTTT
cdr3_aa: CASSLARSNSPLHF

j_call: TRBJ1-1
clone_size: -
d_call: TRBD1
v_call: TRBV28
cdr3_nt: TGTGCCAGCCGAGGACAGGGCTCCGTCAGGGCTTTCTTT
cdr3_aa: CASRGQGSVRAFF

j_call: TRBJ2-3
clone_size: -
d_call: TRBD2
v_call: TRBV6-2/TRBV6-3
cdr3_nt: TGTGCCAGCAGTTACTGGGCGGGGGTGGCAGATACGCAGTATTTT
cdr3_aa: CASSYWAGVADTQYF

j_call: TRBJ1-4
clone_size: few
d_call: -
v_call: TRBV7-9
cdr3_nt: TGTGCCAGCAGCCACACTATTACAGGAAATGAAAAACTGTTTTTT
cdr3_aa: CASSHTITGNEKLFF